This TCR beta chain comes out of a study of T cell responses to AZD1222 COVID-19 vaccine. The CDR3 totals 18 residues. V was pared by 3 bases and J by 6 bases, with 11 bases of the junction left unmatched. Germline V lookup: CDR1 SEHNR, CDR2 FQNEAQ (reference sequence). This table comes from immunoSEQ multiplex PCR, and its TCRdb copy is limited to in-frame clones, with some not included. This repertoire shows 160,000 or so clones, roughly nine tenths found once; its top ten account for 2.6%. The source was peripheral blood, collected on day 0 of AZD1222 vaccination. The TCR comes from an adult in good health. The V call is TRBV7-9, the J call TRBJ2-1; 13 bases align to TRBD2. The CDR3 spells CASSFSTLAGGSSNEQFF. For the CDR3, the DNA is TGTGCCAGCAGCTTTTCGACACTAGCGGGAGGGTCATCCAATGAGCAGTTCTTC.